This entry features one T cell receptor beta chain sequence. Its antigen is unknown. Base-call qualities are not available, and no considerably larger clone is one nucleotide away. This sample was taken from a study of T cell repertoires in cytomegalovirus infection (dated 2019 in TCRdb). Some background on the complete study: The peptide stimulations were aimed at well-studied HLA-B-restricted epitopes as well as recently identified HLA-C-restricted CMV epitopes, whose presentation resists viral immunomodulation. Donor HLA type was relevant to the analysis, as public TCR beta signatures indicated carriage of CMV infection together with the matching HLA type. Beyond this particular receptor, the publication reports: In both this cohort and an independent cohort of over 350 donors, the cumulative frequency of public TCR beta family members distinguished carriers of CMV infection plus the relevant HLA type. The ex vivo response was dominated by HLA-C-restricted CMV-specific TCR beta clonotypes, and the single most frequent clonotype in two of eight donors was supplied by these HLA-C-restricted clonotypes.

Sequencing took place on an Illumina HiSeq 1500. TCRdb reprocessed the public reads (quality trimming at Q25 with fastp, clone calling with MiXCR) and kept in-frame beta chains. Every entry covers one CDR3 protein and lists the most common genes and DNA from its rows. The table for this sample lists about 700,000 distinct CDR3 sequences; around a third of them were counted only once. The ten largest account for roughly 18% of the sample. In light of the paper, this sample's treatment or condition label describes: in vitro stimulation with specific CMV peptide epitopes to enrich CMV-specific T cells. Trimming takes 1 base from V and 5 bases from J, and the germline ends sit 13 bases apart. The CDR3 spans 15 residues, from the cysteine through the phenylalanine. The only DNA kept is the CDR3, 45 bases in frame from the first base. CDR1 is given as SGHTA and CDR2 as FQGNSA, both from the germline V gene.

The rearranged segments are TRBV7-2 and TRBJ2-3; 7 matching bases give a weak D call of TRBD1. The material was cultured PBMCs, obtained from culture after CMV antigen stimulation. The TCR sequence derives from a human donor in good health (CMV status not recorded). Some clones in this sample may be carry-over from other donors' samples. The CDR3 region has the sequence CASSLVAGGGDTQYF. Here is the DNA: TGTGCCAGCAGCTTAGTCGCAGGGGGAGGAGATACGCAGTATTTT. Joined to the reference TRBV7-2 and TRBJ2-3 proteins, this CDR3 gives the full variable domain: GAGVSQSPSNKVTEKGKDVELRCDPISGHTALYWYRQSLGQGLEFLIYFQGNSAPDKSGLPSDRFSAERTGGSVSTLTIQRTQQEDSAVYLCASSLVAGGGDTQYFGPGTRLTVL.